This T cell receptor beta chain comes out of a study of blood T cell repertoires in COVID-19. Across the whole study: The study drew acute and convalescent COVID-19 samples from the United States, Italy and Spain. Nucleic acid was either cDNA or gDNA, and it came from T cells, B-cell-depleted T cells, or PBMCs.

Trimming removed 5 bases from V and 5 bases from J; junction bases left unmatched: 11. CDR1 MNHEY and CDR2 SVGEGT come from the germline V gene. CDR3 length: 15 residues. Researchers sorted participants into cohorts using their self-reported clinical history. In the study's own analysis: Estimated nucleated cell counts came from reference gene primer amplification. Clones were read by immunoSEQ multiplex PCR, and TCRdb kept only the in-frame ones, dropping some. That table is the source of V, J and clone size, and D and trimming were worked out from the DNA. The table lists more than 250,000 clones, about nine tenths of them singletons.

The chain links TRBV6-2 or TRBV6-3 to TRBJ1-2, with 7 bases that match TRBD1. The clonotype comes from a woman aged 40 to 55 with acute COVID-19. Specimen: PBMCs or T cells enriched from blood (not recorded which). The CDR3 coding sequence is TGTGCCAGCAGTCTCTATCGGACAGGAGAATATGGCTACACCTTC. Translated: CASSLYRTGEYGYTF.